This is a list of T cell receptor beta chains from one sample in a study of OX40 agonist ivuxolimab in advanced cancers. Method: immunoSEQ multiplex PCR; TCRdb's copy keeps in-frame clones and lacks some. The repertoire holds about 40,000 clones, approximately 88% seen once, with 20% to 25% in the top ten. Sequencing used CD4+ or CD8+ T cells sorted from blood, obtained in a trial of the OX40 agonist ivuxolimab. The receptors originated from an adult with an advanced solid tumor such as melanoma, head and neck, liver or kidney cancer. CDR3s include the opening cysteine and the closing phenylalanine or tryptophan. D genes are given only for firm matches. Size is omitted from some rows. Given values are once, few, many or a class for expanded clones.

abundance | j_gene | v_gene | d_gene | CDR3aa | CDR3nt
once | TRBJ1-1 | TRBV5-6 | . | CASSSTPLEAFF | TGTGCCAGCAGTTCGACCCCACTTGAAGCTTTCTTT
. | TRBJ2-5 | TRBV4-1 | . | CASSQHLGREETQYF | TGCGCCAGCAGCCAACATCTGGGACGGGAGGAGACCCAGTACTTC
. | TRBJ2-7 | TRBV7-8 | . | CASSWAGDYEQYF | TGTGCCAGCAGCTGGGCAGGGGACTACGAGCAGTACTTC
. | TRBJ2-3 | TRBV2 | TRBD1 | CASSEPGQGAIDTQYF | TGTGCCAGCAGTGAACCTGGACAGGGGGCAATAGATACGCAGTATTTT
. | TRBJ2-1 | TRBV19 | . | CASGPSGNEQFF | TGTGCCAGCGGGCCATCAGGGAATGAGCAGTTCTTC
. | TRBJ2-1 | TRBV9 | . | CASSSLPGFGNEQFF | TGTGCCAGCAGCTCCCTTCCGGGATTTGGCAATGAGCAGTTCTTC
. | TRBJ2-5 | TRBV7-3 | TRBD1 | CASSRGQGEETQYF | TGTGCCAGCAGCCGAGGACAGGGGGAAGAGACCCAGTACTTC
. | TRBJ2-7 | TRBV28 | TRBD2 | CASSFFGGSSYEQYF | TGTGCCAGCAGTTTCTTTGGCGGGAGTAGCTACGAGCAGTACTTC
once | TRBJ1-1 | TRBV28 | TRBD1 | CASSTRQGVGRAEAFF | TGTGCCAGCAGTACAAGACAGGGTGTGGGTCGGGCTGAAGCTTTCTTT
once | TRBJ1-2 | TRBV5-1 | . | CASSPGPGGDNYGYTF | TGCGCCAGCAGTCCTGGGCCCGGAGGGGATAACTATGGCTACACCTTC
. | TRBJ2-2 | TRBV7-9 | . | CASSPRTQNTGELFF | TGTGCCAGCAGCCCCCGGACTCAGAACACCGGGGAGCTGTTTTTT
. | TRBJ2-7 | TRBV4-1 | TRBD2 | CASSPRTSGSSYEQYF | TGCGCCAGCAGCCCAAGGACTAGCGGTAGCTCCTACGAGCAGTACTTC
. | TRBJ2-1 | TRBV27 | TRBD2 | CASSLLAGGRSSFF | TGTGCCAGCAGTTTGCTAGCGGGGGGGCGTTCCTCGTTCTTC
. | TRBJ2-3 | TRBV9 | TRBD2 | CASSVGTSGTDTQYF | TGTGCCAGCAGCGTCGGGACTAGCGGCACAGATACGCAGTATTTT
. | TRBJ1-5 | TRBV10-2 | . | CASSPDTFSNQPQHF | TGCGCCAGCAGCCCTGACACCTTTAGCAATCAGCCCCAGCATTTT
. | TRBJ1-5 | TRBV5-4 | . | CASSQFAQAGNQPQHF | TGTGCCAGCAGCCAGTTCGCCCAAGCGGGCAATCAGCCCCAGCATTTT
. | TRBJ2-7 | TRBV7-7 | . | CASSLGLAYEQYF | TGTGCTAGCAGCTTGGGGCTAGCGTACGAGCAGTACTTC
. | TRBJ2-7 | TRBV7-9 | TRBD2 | CASSPRTSGFSYEQYF | TGTGCCAGCAGCCCCCGGACTAGCGGTTTCTCCTACGAGCAGTACTTC
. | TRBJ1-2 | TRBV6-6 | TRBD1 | CASRTLGQGDQDGYTF | TGTGCCAGCAGAACTCTGGGACAGGGGGATCAAGATGGCTACACCTTC
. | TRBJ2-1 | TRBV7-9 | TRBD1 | CASSPRTGSDLQFF | TGTGCCAGCAGCCCTCGGACAGGGTCGGACCTACAGTTCTTC
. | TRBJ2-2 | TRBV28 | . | CASSLTGAGELFF | TGTGCCAGCAGCTTAACCGGGGCCGGGGAGCTGTTTTTT
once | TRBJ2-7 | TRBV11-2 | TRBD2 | CASSSLAGNPYEQYF | TGTGCCAGCAGCTCGCTAGCGGGAAATCCCTACGAGCAGTACTTC
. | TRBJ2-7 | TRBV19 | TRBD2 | CASSPVGLAAYEQYF | TGTGCCAGTAGTCCCGTTGGACTAGCCGCCTACGAGCAGTACTTC
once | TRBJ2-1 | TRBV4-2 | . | CASSPPTREGVGDEQFF | TGTGCCAGCAGCCCTCCGACCCGGGAAGGGGTGGGCGATGAGCAGTTCTTC